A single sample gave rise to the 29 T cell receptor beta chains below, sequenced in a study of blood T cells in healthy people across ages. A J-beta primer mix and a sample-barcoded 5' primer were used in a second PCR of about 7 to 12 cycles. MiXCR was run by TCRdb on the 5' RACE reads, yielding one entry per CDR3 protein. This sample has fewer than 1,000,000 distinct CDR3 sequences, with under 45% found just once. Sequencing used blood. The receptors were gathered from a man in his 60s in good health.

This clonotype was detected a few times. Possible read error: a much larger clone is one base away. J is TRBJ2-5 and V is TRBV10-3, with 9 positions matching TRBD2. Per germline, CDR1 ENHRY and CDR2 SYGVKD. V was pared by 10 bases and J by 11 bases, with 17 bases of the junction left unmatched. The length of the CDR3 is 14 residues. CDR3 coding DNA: TGTGCCACCGGTTCCGGGACTAGCTCCAATGAGCAGTACTTC. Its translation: CATGSGTSSNEQYF.

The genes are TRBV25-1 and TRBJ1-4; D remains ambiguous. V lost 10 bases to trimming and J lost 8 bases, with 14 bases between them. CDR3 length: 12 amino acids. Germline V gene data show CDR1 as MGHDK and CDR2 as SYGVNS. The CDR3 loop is CAILKEDEKLFF. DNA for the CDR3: TGTGCCATCCTTAAAGAGGACGAAAAACTGTTTTTT.

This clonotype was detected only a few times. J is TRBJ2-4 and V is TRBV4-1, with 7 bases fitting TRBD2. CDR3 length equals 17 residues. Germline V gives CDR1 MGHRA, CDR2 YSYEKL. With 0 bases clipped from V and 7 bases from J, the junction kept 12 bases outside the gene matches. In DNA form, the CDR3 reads TGCGCCAGCAGCCAAGACCATTTGGGGGGGATTCGGAACATTCAGTACTTC. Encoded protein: CASSQDHLGGIRNIQYF.

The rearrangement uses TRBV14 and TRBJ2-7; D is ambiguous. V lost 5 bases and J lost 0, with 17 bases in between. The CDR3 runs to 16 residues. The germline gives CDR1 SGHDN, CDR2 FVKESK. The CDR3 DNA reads TGTGCCAGCAGCTCACCAATGCAGGAAACCTCCTACGAGCAGTACTTC. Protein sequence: CASSSPMQETSYEQYF.

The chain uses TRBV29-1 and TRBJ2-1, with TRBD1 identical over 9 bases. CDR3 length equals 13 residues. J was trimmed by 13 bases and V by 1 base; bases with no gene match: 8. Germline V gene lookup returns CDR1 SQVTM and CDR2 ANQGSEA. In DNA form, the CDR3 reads TGCAGCGTTGAAGGGCCGACAGGGGGGGGACAGTTCTTC. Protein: CSVEGPTGGGQFF.

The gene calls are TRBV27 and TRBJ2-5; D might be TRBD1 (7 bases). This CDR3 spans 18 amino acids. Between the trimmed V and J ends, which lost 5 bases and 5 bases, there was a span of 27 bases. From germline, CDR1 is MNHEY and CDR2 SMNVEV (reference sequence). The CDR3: CASSPTQWVTGRIETQYF. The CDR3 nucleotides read TGTGCCAGCAGTCCCACCCAATGGGTGACAGGGAGGATCGAGACCCAGTACTTC.

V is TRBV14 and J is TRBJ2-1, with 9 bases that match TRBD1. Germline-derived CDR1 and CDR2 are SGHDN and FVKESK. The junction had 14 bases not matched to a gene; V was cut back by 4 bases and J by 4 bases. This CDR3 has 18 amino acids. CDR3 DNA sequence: TGTGCCAGCAGCCCAGAAAGGGGACAGGGAGGATCATACAATGAGCAGTTCTTC. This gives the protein CASSPERGQGGSYNEQFF.

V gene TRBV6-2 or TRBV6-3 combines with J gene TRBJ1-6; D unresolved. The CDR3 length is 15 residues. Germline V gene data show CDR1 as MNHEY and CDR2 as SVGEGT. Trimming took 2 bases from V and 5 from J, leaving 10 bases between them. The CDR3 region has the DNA TGTGCCAGCAGTTACCGAGGGTGGGATAATTCACCCCTCCACTTT. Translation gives CASSYRGWDNSPLHF.

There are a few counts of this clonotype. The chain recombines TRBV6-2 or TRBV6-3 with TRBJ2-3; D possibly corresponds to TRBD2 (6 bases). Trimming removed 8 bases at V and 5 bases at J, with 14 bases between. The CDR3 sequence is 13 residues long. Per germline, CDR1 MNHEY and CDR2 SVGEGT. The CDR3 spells CASRGGNIDTQYF. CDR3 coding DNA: TGTGCCAGCCGCGGAGGGAATATAGATACGCAGTATTTT.

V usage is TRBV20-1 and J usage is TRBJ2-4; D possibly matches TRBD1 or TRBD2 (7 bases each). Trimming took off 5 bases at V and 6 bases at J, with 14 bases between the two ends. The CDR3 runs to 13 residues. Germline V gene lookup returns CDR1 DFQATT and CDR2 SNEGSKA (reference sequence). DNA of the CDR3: TGCAGTGCTCCTAGGGAGGGGGCAAACATTCAGTACTTC. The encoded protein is CSAPREGANIQYF.

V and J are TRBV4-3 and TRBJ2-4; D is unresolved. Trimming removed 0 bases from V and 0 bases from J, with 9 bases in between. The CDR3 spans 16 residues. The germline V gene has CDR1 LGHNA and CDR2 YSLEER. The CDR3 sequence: CASSQDRQLAKNIQYF. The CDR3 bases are TGCGCCAGCAGCCAAGATCGCCAGCTAGCCAAAAACATTCAGTACTTC.

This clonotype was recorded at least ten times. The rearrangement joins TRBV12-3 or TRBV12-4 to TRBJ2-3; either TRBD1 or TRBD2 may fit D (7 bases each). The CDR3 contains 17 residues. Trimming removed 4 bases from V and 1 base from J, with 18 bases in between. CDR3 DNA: TGTGCCAGCAGTTCCGAACAGGGGAGCGGGGGCACAGATACGCAGTATTTT. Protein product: CASSSEQGSGGTDTQYF.

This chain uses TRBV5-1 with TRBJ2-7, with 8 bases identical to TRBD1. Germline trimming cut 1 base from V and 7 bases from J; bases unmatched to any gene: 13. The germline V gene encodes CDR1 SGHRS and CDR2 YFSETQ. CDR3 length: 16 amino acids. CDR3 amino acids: CASSLRTGLVGIEQYF. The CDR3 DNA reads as TGCGCCAGCAGCTTGCGGACAGGGTTGGTGGGGATTGAGCAGTACTTC.

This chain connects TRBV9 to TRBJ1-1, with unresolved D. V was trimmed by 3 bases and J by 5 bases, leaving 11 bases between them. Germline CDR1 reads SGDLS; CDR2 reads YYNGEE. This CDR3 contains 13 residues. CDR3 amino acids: CASSGLRDTEAFF. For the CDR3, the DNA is TGTGCCAGCAGCGGTTTAAGGGATACTGAAGCTTTCTTT.

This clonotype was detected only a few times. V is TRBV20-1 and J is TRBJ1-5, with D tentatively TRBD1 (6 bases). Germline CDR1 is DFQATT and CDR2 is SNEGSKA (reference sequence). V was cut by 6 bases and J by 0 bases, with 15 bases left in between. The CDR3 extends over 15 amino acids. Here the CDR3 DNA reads TGCAGTGCGCTTACAGGGAAGGGTAGCAATCAGCCCCAGCATTTT. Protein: CSALTGKGSNQPQHF.

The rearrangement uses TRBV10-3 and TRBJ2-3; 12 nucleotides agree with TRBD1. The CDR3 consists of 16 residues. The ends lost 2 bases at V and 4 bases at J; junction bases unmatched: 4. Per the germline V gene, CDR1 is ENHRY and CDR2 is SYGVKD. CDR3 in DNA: TGTGCCATCAGTGAGCCGGGACAGGGGGCGTCAGATACGCAGTATTTT. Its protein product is CAISEPGQGASDTQYF.

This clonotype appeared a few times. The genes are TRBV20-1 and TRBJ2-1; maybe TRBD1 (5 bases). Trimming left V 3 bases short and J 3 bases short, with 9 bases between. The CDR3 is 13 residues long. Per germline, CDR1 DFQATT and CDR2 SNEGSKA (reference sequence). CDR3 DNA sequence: TGCAGTGCTAGCCAGGGCCTCTACAATGAGCAGTTCTTC. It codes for CSASQGLYNEQFF.

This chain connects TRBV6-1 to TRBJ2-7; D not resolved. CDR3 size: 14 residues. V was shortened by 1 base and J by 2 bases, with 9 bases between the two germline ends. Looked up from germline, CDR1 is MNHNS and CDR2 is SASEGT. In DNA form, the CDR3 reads TGTGCCAGCAGTGAAGGGGGTTGGACCTACGAGCAGTACTTC. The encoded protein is CASSEGGWTYEQYF.

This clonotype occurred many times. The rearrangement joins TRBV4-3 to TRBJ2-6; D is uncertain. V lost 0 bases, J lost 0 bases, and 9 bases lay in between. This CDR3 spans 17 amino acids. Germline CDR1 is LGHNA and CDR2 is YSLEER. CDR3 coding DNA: TGCGCCAGCAGCCAAGATTACCGGAGCTCTGGGGCCAACGTCCTGACTTTC. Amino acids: CASSQDYRSSGANVLTF.

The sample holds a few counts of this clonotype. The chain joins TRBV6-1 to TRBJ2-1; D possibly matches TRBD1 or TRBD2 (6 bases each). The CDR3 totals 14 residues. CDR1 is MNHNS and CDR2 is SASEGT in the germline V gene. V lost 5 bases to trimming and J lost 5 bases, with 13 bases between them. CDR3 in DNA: TGTGCCAGCAGTAGGGGGGACGGTCACAATGAGCAGTTCTTC. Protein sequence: CASSRGDGHNEQFF.

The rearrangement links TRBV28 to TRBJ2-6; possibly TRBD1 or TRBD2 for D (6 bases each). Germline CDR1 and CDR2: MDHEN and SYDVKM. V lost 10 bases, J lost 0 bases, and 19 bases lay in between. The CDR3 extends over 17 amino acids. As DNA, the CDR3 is TGTGCCACCCGTTATCGGGGGCTCCACTCTGGGGCCAACGTCCTGACTTTC. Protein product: CATRYRGLHSGANVLTF.

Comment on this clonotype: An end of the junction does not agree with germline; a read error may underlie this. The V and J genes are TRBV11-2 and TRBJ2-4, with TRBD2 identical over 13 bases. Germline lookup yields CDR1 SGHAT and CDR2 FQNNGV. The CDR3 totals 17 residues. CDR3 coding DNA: TGTGCCAGCAGCGACCGGACTAGCGGGGGCCCAAAAACCATTCAGTACTTC. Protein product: CASSDRTSGGPKTIQYF.

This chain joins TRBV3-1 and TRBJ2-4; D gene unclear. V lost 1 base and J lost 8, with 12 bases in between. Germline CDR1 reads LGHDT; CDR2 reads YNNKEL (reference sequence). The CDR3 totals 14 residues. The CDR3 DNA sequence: TGTGCCAGCAGCCAAGGATCGTCCCCGCACATTCAGTACTTC. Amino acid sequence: CASSQGSSPHIQYF.

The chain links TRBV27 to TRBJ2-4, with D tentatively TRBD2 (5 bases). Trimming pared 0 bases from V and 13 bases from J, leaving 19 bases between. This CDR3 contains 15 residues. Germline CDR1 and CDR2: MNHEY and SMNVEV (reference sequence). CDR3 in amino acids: CASSLSNEVWWEQYF. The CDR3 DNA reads TGTGCCAGCAGTTTATCGAACGAGGTATGGTGGGAGCAGTACTTC.

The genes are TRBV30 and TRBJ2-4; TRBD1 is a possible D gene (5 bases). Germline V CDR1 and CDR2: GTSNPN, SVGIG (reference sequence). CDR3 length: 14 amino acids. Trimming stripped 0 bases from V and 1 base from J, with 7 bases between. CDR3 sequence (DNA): TGTGCCTGGAGTGTACCAGGGGCCAAAAACATTCAGTACTTC. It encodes CAWSVPGAKNIQYF.

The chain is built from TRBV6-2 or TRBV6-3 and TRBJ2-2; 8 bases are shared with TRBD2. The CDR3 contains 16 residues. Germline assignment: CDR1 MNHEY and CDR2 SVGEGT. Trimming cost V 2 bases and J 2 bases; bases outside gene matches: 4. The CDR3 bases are TGTGCCAGCAGTTACCTGCGGGGGGCCAACACCGGGGAGCTGTTTTTT. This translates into CASSYLRGANTGELFF.

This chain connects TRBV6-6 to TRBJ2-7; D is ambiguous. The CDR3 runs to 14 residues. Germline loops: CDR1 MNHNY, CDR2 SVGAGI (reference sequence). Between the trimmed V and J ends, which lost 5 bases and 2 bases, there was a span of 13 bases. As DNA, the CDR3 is TGTGCCAGCAGTGACCCATCCGTGGCCTACGAGCAGTACTTC. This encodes CASSDPSVAYEQYF.

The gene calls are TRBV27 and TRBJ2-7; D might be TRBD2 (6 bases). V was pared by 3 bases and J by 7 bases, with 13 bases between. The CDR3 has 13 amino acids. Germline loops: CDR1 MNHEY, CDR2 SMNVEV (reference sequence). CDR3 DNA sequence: TGTGCCAGCAGTTTTGCGGGGTCTAGGGAGCAGTACTTC. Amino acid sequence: CASSFAGSREQYF.

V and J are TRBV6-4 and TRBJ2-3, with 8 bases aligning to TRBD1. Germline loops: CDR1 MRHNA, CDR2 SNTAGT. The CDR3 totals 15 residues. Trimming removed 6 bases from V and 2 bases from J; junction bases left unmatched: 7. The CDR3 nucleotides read TGTGCCAGCAGGGGGGGACAGGTCTTCACAGATACGCAGTATTTT. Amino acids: CASRGGQVFTDTQYF.